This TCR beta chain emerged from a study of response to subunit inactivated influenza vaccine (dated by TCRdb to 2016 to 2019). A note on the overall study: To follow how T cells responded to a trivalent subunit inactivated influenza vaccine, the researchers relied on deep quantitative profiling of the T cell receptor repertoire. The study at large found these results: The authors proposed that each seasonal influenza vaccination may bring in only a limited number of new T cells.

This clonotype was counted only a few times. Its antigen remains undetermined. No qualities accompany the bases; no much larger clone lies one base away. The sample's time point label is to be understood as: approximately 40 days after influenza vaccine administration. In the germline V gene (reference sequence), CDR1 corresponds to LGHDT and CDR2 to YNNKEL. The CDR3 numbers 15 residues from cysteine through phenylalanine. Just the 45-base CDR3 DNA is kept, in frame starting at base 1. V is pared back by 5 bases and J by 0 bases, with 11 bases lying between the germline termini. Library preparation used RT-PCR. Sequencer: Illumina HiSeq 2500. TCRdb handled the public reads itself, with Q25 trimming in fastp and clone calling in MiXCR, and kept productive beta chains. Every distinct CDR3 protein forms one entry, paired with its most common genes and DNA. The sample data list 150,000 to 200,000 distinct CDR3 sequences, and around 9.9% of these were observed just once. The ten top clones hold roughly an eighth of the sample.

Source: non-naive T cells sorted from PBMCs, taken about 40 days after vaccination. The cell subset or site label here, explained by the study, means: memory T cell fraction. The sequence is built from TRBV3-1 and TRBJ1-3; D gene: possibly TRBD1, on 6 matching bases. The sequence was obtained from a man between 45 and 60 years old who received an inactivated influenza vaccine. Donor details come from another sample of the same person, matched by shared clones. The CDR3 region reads CASSRQVLSGNTIYF. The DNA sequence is TGTGCCAGCAGCAGACAGGTCCTCTCTGGAAACACCATATATTTT.